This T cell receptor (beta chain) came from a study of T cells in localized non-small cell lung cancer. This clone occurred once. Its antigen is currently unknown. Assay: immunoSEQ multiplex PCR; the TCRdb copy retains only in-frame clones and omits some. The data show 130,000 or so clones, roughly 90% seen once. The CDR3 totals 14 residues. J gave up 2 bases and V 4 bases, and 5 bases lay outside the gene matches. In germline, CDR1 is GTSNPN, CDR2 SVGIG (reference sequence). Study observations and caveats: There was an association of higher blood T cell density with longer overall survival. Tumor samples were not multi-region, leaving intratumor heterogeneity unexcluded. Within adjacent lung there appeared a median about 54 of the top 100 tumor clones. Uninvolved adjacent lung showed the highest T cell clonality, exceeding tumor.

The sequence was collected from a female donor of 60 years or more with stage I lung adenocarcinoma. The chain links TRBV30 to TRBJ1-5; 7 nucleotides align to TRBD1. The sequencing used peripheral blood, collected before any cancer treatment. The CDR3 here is CAWKLGTGNQPQHF. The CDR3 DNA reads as TGTGCCTGGAAATTGGGGACAGGCAATCAGCCCCAGCATTTT. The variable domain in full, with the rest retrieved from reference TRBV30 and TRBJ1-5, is SQTIHQWPATLVQPVGSPLSLECTVEGTSNPNLYWYRQAAGRGLQLLFYSVGIGQISSEVPQNLSASRPQDRQFILSSKKLLLSDSGFYLCAWKLGTGNQPQHFGDGTRLSIL.